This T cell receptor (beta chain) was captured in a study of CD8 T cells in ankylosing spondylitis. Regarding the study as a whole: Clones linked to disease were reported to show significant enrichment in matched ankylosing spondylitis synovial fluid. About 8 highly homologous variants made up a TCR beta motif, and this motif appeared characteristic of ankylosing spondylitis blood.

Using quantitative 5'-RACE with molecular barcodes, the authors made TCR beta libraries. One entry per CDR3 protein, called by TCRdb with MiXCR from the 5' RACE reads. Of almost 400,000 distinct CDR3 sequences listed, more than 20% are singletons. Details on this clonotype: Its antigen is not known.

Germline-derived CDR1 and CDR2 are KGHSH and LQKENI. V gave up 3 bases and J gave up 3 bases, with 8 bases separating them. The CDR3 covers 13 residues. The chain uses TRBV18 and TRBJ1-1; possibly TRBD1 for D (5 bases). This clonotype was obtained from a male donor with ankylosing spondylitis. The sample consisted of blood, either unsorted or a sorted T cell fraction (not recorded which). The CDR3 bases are TGTGCCAGCTCACCGGGGGAGCACACTGAAGCTTTCTTT. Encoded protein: CASSPGEHTEAFF.